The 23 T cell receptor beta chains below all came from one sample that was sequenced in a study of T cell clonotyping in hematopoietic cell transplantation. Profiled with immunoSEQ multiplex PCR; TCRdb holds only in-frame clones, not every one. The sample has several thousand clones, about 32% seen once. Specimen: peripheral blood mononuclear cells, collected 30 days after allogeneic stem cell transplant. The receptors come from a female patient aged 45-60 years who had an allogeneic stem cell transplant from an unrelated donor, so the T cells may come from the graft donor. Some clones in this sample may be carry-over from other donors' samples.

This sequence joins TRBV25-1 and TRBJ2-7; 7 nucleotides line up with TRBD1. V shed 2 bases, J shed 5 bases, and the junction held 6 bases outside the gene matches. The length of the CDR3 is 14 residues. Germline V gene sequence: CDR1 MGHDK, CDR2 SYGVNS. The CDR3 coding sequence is TGTGCCAGCAGTGAACACAGGGGAAGGAACGAGCAGTACTTC. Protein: CASSEHRGRNEQYF.

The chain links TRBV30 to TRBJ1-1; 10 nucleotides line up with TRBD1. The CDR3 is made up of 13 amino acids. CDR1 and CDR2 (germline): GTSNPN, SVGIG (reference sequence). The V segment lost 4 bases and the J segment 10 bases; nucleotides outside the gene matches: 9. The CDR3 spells CAWIRQGAIGAFF. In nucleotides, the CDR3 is TGTGCCTGGATCCGACAGGGGGCCATCGGAGCTTTCTTT.

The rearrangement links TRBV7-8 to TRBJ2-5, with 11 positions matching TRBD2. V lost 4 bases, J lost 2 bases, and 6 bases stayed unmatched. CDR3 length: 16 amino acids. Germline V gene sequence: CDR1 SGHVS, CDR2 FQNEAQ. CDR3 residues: CASSSTLAGGQETQYF. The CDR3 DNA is TGTGCCAGCAGCTCCACCCTAGCGGGAGGTCAAGAGACCCAGTACTTC.

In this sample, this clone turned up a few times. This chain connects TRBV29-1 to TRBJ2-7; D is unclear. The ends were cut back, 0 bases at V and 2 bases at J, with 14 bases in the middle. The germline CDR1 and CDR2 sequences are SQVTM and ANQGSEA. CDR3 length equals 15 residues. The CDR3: CSVEDGERPPYEQYF. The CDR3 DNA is TGCAGCGTTGAAGATGGGGAAAGGCCACCCTACGAGCAGTACTTC.

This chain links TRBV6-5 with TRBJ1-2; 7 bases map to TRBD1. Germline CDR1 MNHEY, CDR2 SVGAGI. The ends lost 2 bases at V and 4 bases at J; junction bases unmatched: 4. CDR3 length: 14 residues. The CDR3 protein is CASSYGRGLYGYTF. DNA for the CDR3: TGTGCCAGCAGTTACGGGAGGGGGCTCTATGGCTACACCTTC.

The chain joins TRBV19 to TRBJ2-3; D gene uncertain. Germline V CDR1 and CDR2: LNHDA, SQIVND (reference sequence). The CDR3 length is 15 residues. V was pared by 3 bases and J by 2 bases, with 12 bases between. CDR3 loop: CASSIELTPTDTQYF. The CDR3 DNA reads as TGTGCCAGTAGTATCGAACTAACCCCCACAGATACGCAGTATTTT.

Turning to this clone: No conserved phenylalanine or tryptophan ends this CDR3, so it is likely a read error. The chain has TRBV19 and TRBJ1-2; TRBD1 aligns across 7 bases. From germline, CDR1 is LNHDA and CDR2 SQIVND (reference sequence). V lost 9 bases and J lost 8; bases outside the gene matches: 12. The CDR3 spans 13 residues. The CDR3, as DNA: TGTGCCAGCCAAATAGACAGGGCCGGAGGCTACACCCTC. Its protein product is CASQIDRAGGYTL.

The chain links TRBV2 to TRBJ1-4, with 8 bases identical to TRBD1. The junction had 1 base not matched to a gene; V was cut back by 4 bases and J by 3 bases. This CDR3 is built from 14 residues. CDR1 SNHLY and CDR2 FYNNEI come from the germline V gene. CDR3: CASSGTGPNEKLFF. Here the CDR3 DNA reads TGTGCCAGCAGTGGGACAGGGCCTAATGAAAAACTGTTTTTT.

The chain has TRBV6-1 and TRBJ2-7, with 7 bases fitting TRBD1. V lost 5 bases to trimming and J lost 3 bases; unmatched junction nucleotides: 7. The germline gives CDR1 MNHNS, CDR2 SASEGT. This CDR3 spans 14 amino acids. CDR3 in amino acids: CASSKGRGYYEQYF. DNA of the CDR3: TGTGCCAGCAGTAAGGGCAGGGGGTACTACGAGCAGTACTTC.

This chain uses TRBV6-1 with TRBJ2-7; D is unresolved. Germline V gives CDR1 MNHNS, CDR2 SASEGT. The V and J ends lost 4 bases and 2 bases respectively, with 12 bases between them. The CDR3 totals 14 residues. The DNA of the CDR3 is TGTGCCAGCAGTGTACGACTGGAAACCTACGAGCAGTACTTC. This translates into CASSVRLETYEQYF.

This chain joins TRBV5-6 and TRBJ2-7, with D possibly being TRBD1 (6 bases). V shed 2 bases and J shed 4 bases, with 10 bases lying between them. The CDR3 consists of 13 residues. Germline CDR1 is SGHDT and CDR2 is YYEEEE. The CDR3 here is CASSFGQSYEQYF. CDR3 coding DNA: TGTGCCAGCAGCTTCGGACAGTCATACGAGCAGTACTTC.

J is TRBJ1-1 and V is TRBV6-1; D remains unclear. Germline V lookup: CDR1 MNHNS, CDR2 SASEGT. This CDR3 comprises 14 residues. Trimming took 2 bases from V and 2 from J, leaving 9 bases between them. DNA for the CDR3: TGTGCCAGCAGTGAATCGACCGGTAACACTGAAGCTTTCTTT. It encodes CASSESTGNTEAFF.

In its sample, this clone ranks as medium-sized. CDR3 sequence reads: CASSISSGAYNEQFF. CDR3 coding DNA: TGTGCCAGTAGTATTAGTAGCGGGGCCTACAATGAGCAGTTCTTC. V is TRBV19 and J is TRBJ2-1, with 8 bases fitting TRBD2. V lost 3 bases, J lost 2 bases, and 3 bases stayed unmatched. This CDR3 has 15 amino acids. The V gene's germline CDR1 is LNHDA and CDR2 SQIVND (reference sequence).

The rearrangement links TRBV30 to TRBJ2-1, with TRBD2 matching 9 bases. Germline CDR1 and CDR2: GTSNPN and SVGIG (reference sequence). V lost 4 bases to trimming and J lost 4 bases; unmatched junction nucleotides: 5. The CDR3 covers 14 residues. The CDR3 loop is CAWTELAGYNEQFF. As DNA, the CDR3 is TGTGCCTGGACTGAACTAGCGGGTTACAATGAGCAGTTCTTC.

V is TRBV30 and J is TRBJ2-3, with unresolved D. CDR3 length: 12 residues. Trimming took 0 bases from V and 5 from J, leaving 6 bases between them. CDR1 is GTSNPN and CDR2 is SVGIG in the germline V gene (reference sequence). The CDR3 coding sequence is TGTGCCTGGAGTGTATCCGGAGATACGCAGTATTTT. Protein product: CAWSVSGDTQYF.

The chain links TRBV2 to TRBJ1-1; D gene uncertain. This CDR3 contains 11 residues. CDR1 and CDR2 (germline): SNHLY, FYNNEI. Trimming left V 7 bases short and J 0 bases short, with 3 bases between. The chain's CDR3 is CASKLNTEAFF. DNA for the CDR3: TGTGCCAGCAAGCTGAACACTGAAGCTTTCTTT. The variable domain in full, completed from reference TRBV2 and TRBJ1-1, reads EPEVTQTPSHQVTQMGQEVILRCVPISNHLYFYWYRQILGQKVEFLVSFYNNEISEKSEIFDDQFSVERPDGSNFTLKIRSTKLEDSAMYFCASKLNTEAFFGQGTRLTVV.

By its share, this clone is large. The CDR3 loop is CARGGTGGNQPQHF. CDR3 bases: TGTGCCAGGGGAGGTACAGGGGGAAATCAGCCCCAGCATTTT. This chain joins TRBV2 and TRBJ1-5, with 8 nucleotides matching TRBD1. This CDR3 region has 14 residues. Germline trimming cut 9 bases from V and 4 bases from J; bases unmatched to any gene: 8. Germline loops: CDR1 SNHLY, CDR2 FYNNEI.

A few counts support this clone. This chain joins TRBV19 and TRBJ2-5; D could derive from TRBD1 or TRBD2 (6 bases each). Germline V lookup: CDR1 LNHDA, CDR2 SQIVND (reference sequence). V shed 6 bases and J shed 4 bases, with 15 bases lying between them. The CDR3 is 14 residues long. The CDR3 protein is CASSLPGAIETQYF. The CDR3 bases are TGTGCCAGTAGCCTGCCGGGGGCGATAGAGACCCAGTACTTC.

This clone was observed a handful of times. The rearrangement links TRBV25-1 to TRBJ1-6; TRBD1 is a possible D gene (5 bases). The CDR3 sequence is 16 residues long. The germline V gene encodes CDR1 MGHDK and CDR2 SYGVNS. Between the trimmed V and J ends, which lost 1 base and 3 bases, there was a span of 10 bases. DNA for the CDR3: TGTGCCAGCAGTGAATTTGGGGGAAGCTATAATTCACCCCTCCACTTT. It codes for CASSEFGGSYNSPLHF. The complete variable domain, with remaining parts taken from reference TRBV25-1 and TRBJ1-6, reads EADIYQTPRYLVIGTGKKITLECSQTMGHDKMYWYQQDPGMELHLIHYSYGVNSTEKGDLSSESTVSRIRTEHFPLTLESARPSHTSQYLCASSEFGGSYNSPLHFGNGTRLTVT.

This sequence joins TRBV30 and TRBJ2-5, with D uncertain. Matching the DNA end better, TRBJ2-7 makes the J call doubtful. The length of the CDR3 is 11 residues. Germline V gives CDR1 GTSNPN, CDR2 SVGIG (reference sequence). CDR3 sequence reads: CAWSLSYEQYF. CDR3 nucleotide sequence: TGTGCCTGGAGCCTAAGTTACGAGCAGTACTTC.

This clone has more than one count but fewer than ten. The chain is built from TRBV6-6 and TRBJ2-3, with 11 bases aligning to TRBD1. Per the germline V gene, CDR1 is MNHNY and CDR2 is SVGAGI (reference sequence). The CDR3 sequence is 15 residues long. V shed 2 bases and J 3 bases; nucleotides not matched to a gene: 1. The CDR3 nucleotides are TGTGCCAGCAGTTACGGACAGGGGGCAACAGATACGCAGTATTTT. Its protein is CASSYGQGATDTQYF.

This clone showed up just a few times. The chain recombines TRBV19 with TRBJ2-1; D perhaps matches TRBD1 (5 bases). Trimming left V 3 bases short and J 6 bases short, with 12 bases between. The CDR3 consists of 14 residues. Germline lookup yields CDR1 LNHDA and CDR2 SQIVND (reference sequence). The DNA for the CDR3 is TGTGCCAGTAGTATGCCGCAGGGTCCCAATGAGCAGTTCTTC. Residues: CASSMPQGPNEQFF.

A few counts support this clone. The CDR3 sequence: CASSEVGPEQLFF. In nucleotides, the CDR3 is TGTGCCAGCAGTGAAGTTGGCCCCGAGCAACTTTTCTTC. The rearrangement joins TRBV6-1 to TRBJ2-1; D remains unclear. V was clipped by 1 base and J by 16 bases, with 17 bases between them. This CDR3 is 13 amino acids long. The germline CDR1 and CDR2 sequences are MNHNS and SASEGT.